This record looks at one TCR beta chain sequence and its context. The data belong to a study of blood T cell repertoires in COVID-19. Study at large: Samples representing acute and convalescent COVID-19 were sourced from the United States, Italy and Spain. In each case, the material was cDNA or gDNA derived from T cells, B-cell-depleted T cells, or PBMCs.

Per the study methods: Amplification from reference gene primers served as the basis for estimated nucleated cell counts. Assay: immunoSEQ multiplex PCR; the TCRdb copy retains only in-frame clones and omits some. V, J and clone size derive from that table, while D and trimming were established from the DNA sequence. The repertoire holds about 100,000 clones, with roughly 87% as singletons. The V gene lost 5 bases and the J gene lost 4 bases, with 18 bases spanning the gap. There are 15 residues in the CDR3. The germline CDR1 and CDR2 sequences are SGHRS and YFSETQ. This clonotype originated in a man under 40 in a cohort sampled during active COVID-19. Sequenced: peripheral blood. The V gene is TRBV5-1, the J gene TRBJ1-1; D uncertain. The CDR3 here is CASSISGTPGTEAFF. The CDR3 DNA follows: TGCGCCAGCAGTATTTCGGGTACCCCCGGCACTGAAGCTTTCTTT.